Detailed here is one TCR beta chain. Its specificity is unknown. The V and J ends lost 3 bases and 2 bases respectively, with 15 bases between them. The CDR3 runs 15 residues. In germline, CDR1 is SGDLS, CDR2 YYNGEE. These data belong to a study of blood T cells in healthy people across ages. Study findings and constraints: Leaving the PBMCs unsorted stopped any conclusive comparison of naive versus antigen-experienced cells. The donors' CMV status was not determined, possibly confounding changes in expanded clonotypes.

Russia was home to the donors, healthy Caucasian individuals aged 6 to 90. A second PCR, run for about 7 to 11 cycles, used a sample-barcoded 5' primer plus a J-beta primer mix. A template-switch adaptor with 12 random nucleotides tagged each cDNA molecule. TCRdb used MiXCR to reprocess the 5' RACE reads, holding one entry per CDR3 protein. The sample consists of 1.5 million to 2 million distinct CDR3 sequences, roughly 32% of them appearing once. The source material was blood. The origin of this receptor is a woman aged 30 to 39 in good health. The V call is TRBV9, the J call TRBJ2-7; tentatively, D is TRBD1 or TRBD2 (6 bases each). In nucleotides, the CDR3 is TGTGCCAGCAGCGAGGAGGGGGGAATCGCCTACGAGCAGTACTTC. Amino acid sequence: CASSEEGGIAYEQYF.